The rows below give T cell receptor beta chains drawn from one sample of a study of shared clonotypes between healthy human individuals. The method was immunoSEQ multiplex PCR; TCRdb's version includes in-frame clones alone and lacks a portion of them. The table records more than 2 million clones, 95% of them present only once. The sample consisted of naive CD4+ T cells sorted from blood. The receptor set was obtained from a man in his late teens or twenties in good health. Both conserved end residues are part of each CDR3.

CASTLGETVNSPLHF,TRBV19,TRBJ1-6
CASSPRLAGAPEQFF,TRBV11-2,TRBJ2-1
CASRKRQGTNTEAFF,TRBV11-2,TRBJ1-1
CATSLGLFQETQYF,TRBV15,TRBJ2-5
CASSEGLTATNEKLFF,TRBV9,TRBJ1-4
CASRTSGVYEQYF,TRBV6-5,TRBJ2-7
CASSLDRGNVLTF,TRBV7-7,TRBJ2-6
CASCTTSNQPQHF,TRBV19,TRBJ1-5
CASSSGTGGSYEQYF,TRBV19,TRBJ2-7
CASSTDGVNTEAFF,TRBV5-6,TRBJ1-1
CASSLQGDSGNTIYF,TRBV5-1,TRBJ1-3
CASSKDRGENGYTF,TRBV18,TRBJ1-2
CASSSERGAFF,TRBV11-1,TRBJ1-1
CASSLRGLAGANTGELFF,TRBV5-1,TRBJ2-2
CASSLRPTQGTDTQYF,TRBV18,TRBJ2-3
CSVKVSRKHYEQYF,TRBV29-1,TRBJ2-7
CASSHASLAGESSEQYF,TRBV28,TRBJ2-7
CASSPRQGRSYEQYF,TRBV14,TRBJ2-7
CASSQGGQKNTEAFF,TRBV7-9,TRBJ1-1
CASSTGVGYGYTF,TRBV2,TRBJ1-2
CASSVGGQPTGELFF,TRBV9,TRBJ2-2
CASNKNTEAFF,TRBV6-6,TRBJ1-1
CASSEAAGSSNQPQHF,TRBV2,TRBJ1-5
CASSEGDRGTQYF,TRBV6-1,TRBJ2-3
CASSVKWGQGASEAFF,TRBV23-1,TRBJ1-1
CASREATAGEQFF,TRBV2,TRBJ2-1
CASSFRGESYEQYF,TRBV7-2,TRBJ2-7
CASSLGYYNEQFF,TRBV18,TRBJ2-1
CASSPGADTQYF,TRBV21-1,TRBJ2-3
CASSPGTSQETQYF,TRBV10-1,TRBJ2-5
CAVRGMNTEAFF,TRBV6-5,TRBJ1-1
CSVEMTENTEAFF,TRBV29-1,TRBJ1-1
CAWSFRLYEQYF,TRBV30,TRBJ2-7
CASSRDRGEEKLFF,TRBV28,TRBJ1-4
CASSEFYRDYGYTF,TRBV25-1,TRBJ1-2
CASSPQGAYEQYF,TRBV19,TRBJ2-7
CAGGQAETQYF,TRBV2,TRBJ2-5
CASSQGAGGVGTEAFF,TRBV4-1,TRBJ1-1
CASSLGGSNQPQHF,TRBV28,TRBJ1-5
CASSRGLAGDTGELFF,TRBV19,TRBJ2-2
CASSRDRVGQPQHF,TRBV18,TRBJ1-5
CASNRPGVNYGYTF,TRBV28,TRBJ1-2
CASSPGGKSSYEQYF,TRBV18,TRBJ2-7
CASSLESINQPQHF,TRBV5-5,TRBJ1-5
CASSDEVNTEAFF,TRBV6-1,TRBJ1-1
CASNGQLNQPQHF,TRBV6-1,TRBJ1-5
CASSLGLQGSYSGANVLTF,TRBV13,TRBJ2-6
CASSFGTGESYLHF,TRBV5-1,TRBJ1-6
CASRFLVSDTQYF,TRBV5-4,TRBJ2-3
CASSSSRTGDEAFF,TRBV11-2,TRBJ1-1
CASSLGTAVSTDTQYF,TRBV5-1,TRBJ2-3
CASAGQGTEEETQYF,TRBV25-1,TRBJ2-5